This T cell receptor beta chain originates from a study of blood T cell repertoires in COVID-19. Background on the study: Samples taken during acute and convalescent COVID-19 were collected in the United States, Italy and Spain.

Sequenced by immunoSEQ multiplex PCR; TCRdb stores in-frame clones only, minus some. The data show 240,000 or so clones, more than 80% seen once. The V gene lost 2 bases and the J gene lost 7 bases, with 12 bases spanning the gap. The CDR3 runs 13 residues. Germline loops: CDR1 KGHSH, CDR2 LQKENI. The V gene is TRBV18, the J gene TRBJ2-7; the D gene is possibly TRBD1 (6 bases). The sequencing input was peripheral blood. This TCR derives from a woman of 80 years or more with COVID-19, enrolled during active disease. The DNA for the CDR3 is TGTGCCAGCTCACCAAGGGGGACGTGGGAGCAGTACTTC. The encoded protein is CASSPRGTWEQYF. The whole variable domain, filled in from reference TRBV18 and TRBJ2-7, reads NAGVMQNPRHLVRRRGQEARLRCSPMKGHSHVYWYRQLPEEGLKFMVYLQKENIIDESGMPKERFSAEFPKEGPSILRIQQVVRGDSAAYFCASSPRGTWEQYFGPGTRLTVT.